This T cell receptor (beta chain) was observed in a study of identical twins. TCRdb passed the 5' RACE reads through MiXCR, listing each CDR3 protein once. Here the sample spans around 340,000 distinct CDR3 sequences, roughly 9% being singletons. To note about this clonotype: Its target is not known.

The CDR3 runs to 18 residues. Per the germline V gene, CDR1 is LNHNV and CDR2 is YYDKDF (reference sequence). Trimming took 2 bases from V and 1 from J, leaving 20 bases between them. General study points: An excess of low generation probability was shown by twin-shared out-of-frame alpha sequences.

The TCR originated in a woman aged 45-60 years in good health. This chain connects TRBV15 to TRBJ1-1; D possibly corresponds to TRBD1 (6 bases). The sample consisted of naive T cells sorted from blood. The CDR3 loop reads CATSRTQSDSNSNTEAFF. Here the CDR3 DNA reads TGTGCCACCAGCAGAACTCAATCGGACAGTAACTCGAACACTGAAGCTTTCTTT.